Shown below are 23 T cell receptor beta chains from a single sample sequenced in a study of blood T cell repertoires in COVID-19. Profiled with immunoSEQ multiplex PCR; TCRdb holds only in-frame clones, not every one. This table holds 250,000 or so clones, 70% to 80% found once. The sample comprised peripheral blood. All receptors come from a woman older than 75 with acute or convalescent COVID-19.

This sequence joins TRBV7-9 and TRBJ2-5; D may be TRBD2 (6 bases). From germline, CDR1 is SEHNR and CDR2 FQNEAQ (reference sequence). V was trimmed by 5 bases and J by 5 bases, leaving 15 bases between them. CDR3 length: 14 amino acids. CDR3 coding DNA: TGTGCCAGCAGCCCAGTCCCAGGGAGGGAGACCCAGTACTTC. Translating gives CASSPVPGRETQYF.

The J gene is TRBJ1-5, the V gene TRBV19, with no clear D. Germline-derived CDR1 and CDR2 are LNHDA and SQIVND (reference sequence). Trimming shortened V by 2 bases and J by 9 bases, and 5 bases separated the two germline ends. This CDR3 is 11 amino acids long. This CDR3 is CASSIPGPQHF. The CDR3 DNA is TGTGCCAGTAGTATACCAGGGCCCCAGCATTTT. Supplemented by reference TRBV19 and TRBJ1-5, the full variable domain reads DGGITQSPKYLFRKEGQNVTLSCEQNLNHDAMYWYRQDPGQGLRLIYYSQIVNDFQKGDIAEGYSVSREKKESFPLTVTSAQKNPTAFYLCASSIPGPQHFGDGTRLSIL.

The chain has TRBV7-3 and TRBJ2-3; 8 nucleotides match TRBD2. Trimming took 6 bases from V and 2 from J; bases not matched to a gene: 4. The CDR3 is made up of 14 amino acids. Germline CDR1 is SGHTA and CDR2 is FQGTGA. DNA of the CDR3: TGTGCCAGCAGTCCGGGGGGGACCACAGATACGCAGTATTTT. Its protein product is CASSPGGTTDTQYF. Looking up the rest from reference TRBV7-3 and TRBJ2-3 gives the full variable domain: GAGVSQTPSNKVTEKGKYVELRCDPISGHTALYWYRQSLGQGPEFLIYFQGTGAADDSGLPNDRFFAVRPEGSVSTLKIQRTERGDSAVYLCASSPGGTTDTQYFGPGTRLTVL.

The gene calls are TRBV19 and TRBJ2-1; TRBD2 matches at 9 bases. From germline, CDR1 is LNHDA and CDR2 SQIVND (reference sequence). The CDR3 totals 16 residues. V lost 6 bases to trimming and J lost 3 bases; unmatched junction nucleotides: 9. The CDR3 DNA is TGTGCCAGTAGGGTAGTATCTAGCGGGATCTACAATGAGCAGTTCTTC. The encoded protein is CASRVVSSGIYNEQFF.

The rearrangement joins TRBV6-5 to TRBJ1-2; 12 bases map to TRBD1. V lost 6 bases and J lost 7; bases outside the gene matches: 9. Germline V gene lookup returns CDR1 MNHEY and CDR2 SVGAGI. CDR3 length equals 15 residues. As DNA, the CDR3 is TGTGCCAGCAGGACCGGGACAGGGGGCGCAGGTGGCTACACCTTC. Translation gives CASRTGTGGAGGYTF.

The rearrangement joins TRBV6-1 to TRBJ2-1; D gene ambiguous. Trimming pared 1 base from V and 6 bases from J, leaving 10 bases between. Germline V gene sequence: CDR1 MNHNS, CDR2 SASEGT. CDR3 length: 14 amino acids. The CDR3 DNA follows: TGTGCCAGCAGTGAAGGCGCTAGACGCAATGAGCAGTTCTTC. It codes for CASSEGARRNEQFF.

This chain links TRBV6-2 or TRBV6-3 with TRBJ2-1, with 12 bases that match TRBD2. Germline CDR1 MNHEY, CDR2 SVGEGT. The length of the CDR3 is 19 residues. V dropped 7 bases and J dropped 4; count of bases not matched to a gene: 17. For the CDR3, the DNA is TGTGCCAGCACCCCCCTCCGCACTAGCGGGAGGATCGGGTACAATGAGCAGTTCTTC. Encoded protein: CASTPLRTSGRIGYNEQFF.

This chain connects TRBV19 to TRBJ1-1; 7 bases match TRBD1. Germline V gene data show CDR1 as LNHDA and CDR2 as SQIVND (reference sequence). The CDR3 spans 15 residues. The V gene end was trimmed by 4 bases and the J gene end by 5 bases; junction bases not matched to a gene: 10. Written as DNA, the CDR3 is TGTGCCAGTAGTACAGGCAGACAGGGCGGGACTGAAGCTTTCTTT. This encodes CASSTGRQGGTEAFF.

This chain uses TRBV15 with TRBJ2-7; TRBD2 aligns across 8 bases. V shed 4 bases, J shed 7 bases, and the junction held 18 bases outside the gene matches. Per germline, CDR1 LNHNV and CDR2 YYDKDF (reference sequence). This CDR3 region has 17 residues. The CDR3 nucleotides read TGTGCCACCAGCATTGGCGGGGGGCCTTCTCCTCGTACGGAGCAGTACTTC. It codes for CATSIGGGPSPRTEQYF. Full variable domain (remainder filled in from reference TRBV15 and TRBJ2-7): DAMVIQNPRYQVTQFGKPVTLSCSQTLNHNVMYWYQQKSSQAPKLLFHYYDKDFNNEADTPDNFQSRRPNTSFCFLDIRSPGLGDTAMYLCATSIGGGPSPRTEQYFGPGTRLTVT.

The genes are TRBV5-1 and TRBJ2-3; 8 bases are a match to TRBD1. Looked up from germline, CDR1 is SGHRS and CDR2 is YFSETQ. V dropped 7 bases and J dropped 2; count of bases not matched to a gene: 9. The CDR3 totals 15 residues. CDR3 nucleotides: TGCGCCAGCGGACGACAGGGGAATCCCACAGATACGCAGTATTTT. Its translation: CASGRQGNPTDTQYF.

The chain joins TRBV29-1 to TRBJ1-2; TRBD1 matches 10 bases. The trim removed 5 bases at V and 3 bases at J, leaving 3 bases unmatched. Germline CDR1 SQVTM, CDR2 ANQGSEA. This CDR3 is built from 13 residues. The CDR3 reads CSVSGTGDYGYTF. CDR3 sequence (DNA): TGCAGCGTTTCCGGGACAGGGGACTATGGCTACACCTTC. Together with reference TRBV29-1 and TRBJ1-2, the CDR3 gives the full variable domain: SAVISQKPSRDICQRGTSLTIQCQVDSQVTMMFWYRQQPGQSLTLIATANQGSEATYESGFVIDKFPISRPNLTFSTLTVSNMSPEDSSIYLCSVSGTGDYGYTFGSGTRLTVV.

V gene TRBV25-1 combines with J gene TRBJ1-2, with D perhaps matching TRBD1 (5 bases). Looked up from germline, CDR1 is MGHDK and CDR2 is SYGVNS. V lost 1 base and J 1 base, leaving 7 bases between the germline ends. The CDR3 consists of 14 residues. DNA of the CDR3: TGTGCCAGCAGTGAATCTCAGGGTAACTATGGCTACACCTTC. This sequence encodes CASSESQGNYGYTF.

The chain links TRBV2 to TRBJ1-5, with TRBD1 matching 7 bases. Germline lookup yields CDR1 SNHLY and CDR2 FYNNEI. Unmatched junction bases numbered 5, after V lost 6 bases and J lost 3 bases. The CDR3 runs to 14 residues. CDR3 in amino acids: CASRGDSSNQPQHF. CDR3 nucleotide sequence: TGTGCCAGCAGAGGGGACAGCTCCAATCAGCCCCAGCATTTT.

A single count supports this clone. The chain couples TRBV3-1 (or the pseudogene TRBV3-2) to TRBJ2-3; D possibly corresponds to TRBD2 (7 bases). This CDR3 contains 17 residues. The ends were cut back, 2 bases at V and 3 bases at J, with 18 bases in the middle. Germline CDR1 reads LGHDT; CDR2 reads YNNKEL (reference sequence). CDR3 residues: CASSQRGTPGGTDTQYF. CDR3 DNA: TGTGCCAGCAGCCAACGGGGGACACCGGGGGGTACAGATACGCAGTATTTT.

The chain uses TRBV6-5 and TRBJ2-3; perhaps TRBD2 as D (5 bases). This CDR3 is built from 13 residues. V was cut by 7 bases and J by 2 bases, with 10 bases left in between. CDR1 MNHEY and CDR2 SVGAGI come from the germline V gene. The CDR3: CASTGTDTDTQYF. CDR3 in DNA: TGTGCCAGCACGGGAACAGACACAGATACGCAGTATTTT.

This rearrangement joins TRBV19 to TRBJ1-5; D might be TRBD1 (5 bases). From germline, CDR1 is LNHDA and CDR2 SQIVND (reference sequence). The CDR3 is 14 residues long. V lost 2 bases and J lost 7, with 12 bases in between. CDR3 sequence (DNA): TGTGCCAGTAGTATAAGGAGGGGAGGCCAGCCCCAGCATTTT. Translation gives CASSIRRGGQPQHF.

This clone was detected ten times or more. The chain uses TRBV3-1 (or the pseudogene TRBV3-2) and TRBJ2-1, with D tentatively TRBD1 (5 bases). The CDR3 spans 14 residues. The germline V and J ends were trimmed by 2 bases and 14 bases, with 19 bases remaining between them. The germline gives CDR1 LGHDT, CDR2 YNNKEL (reference sequence). The CDR3 here is CASSQLGVGFRKFF. The CDR3 DNA reads TGTGCCAGCAGCCAACTAGGGGTCGGGTTTCGGAAGTTCTTC.

The chain is built from TRBV6-5 and TRBJ2-6; no firm D call. The CDR3 is made up of 15 amino acids. Germline V gene data show CDR1 as MNHEY and CDR2 as SVGAGI. V lost 0 bases to trimming and J lost 0 bases, with 3 bases between them. The CDR3 protein is CASSYSASGANVLTF. The CDR3 DNA is TGTGCCAGCAGTTACTCGGCCTCTGGGGCCAACGTCCTGACTTTC.

This rearrangement joins TRBV5-1 to TRBJ2-7, with TRBD1 identical over 7 bases. Trimming cost V 0 bases and J 1 base; bases outside gene matches: 4. The CDR3 is 15 amino acids. Germline-derived CDR1 and CDR2 are SGHRS and YFSETQ. The CDR3 sequence is CASSLGDSASYEQYF. The DNA of the CDR3 is TGCGCCAGCAGCTTGGGGGACAGCGCGTCCTACGAGCAGTACTTC.

This clone was picked up a small number of times. This chain uses TRBV19 with TRBJ1-5, with a possible D match to TRBD1 (5 bases). CDR3 size: 15 residues. CDR1 is LNHDA and CDR2 is SQIVND in the germline V gene (reference sequence). Between the trimmed V and J ends, which lost 6 bases and 3 bases, there was a span of 15 bases. This CDR3 is CASSSSAGYNQPQHF. DNA for the CDR3: TGTGCCAGTAGCTCCTCGGCAGGGTACAATCAGCCCCAGCATTTT. The entire variable domain, with the rest obtained from reference TRBV19 and TRBJ1-5, is as follows: DGGITQSPKYLFRKEGQNVTLSCEQNLNHDAMYWYRQDPGQGLRLIYYSQIVNDFQKGDIAEGYSVSREKKESFPLTVTSAQKNPTAFYLCASSSSAGYNQPQHFGDGTRLSIL.

The rearrangement links TRBV5-1 to TRBJ1-2; maybe TRBD1 (5 bases). The germline gives CDR1 SGHRS, CDR2 YFSETQ. V was clipped by 2 bases and J by 3 bases, with 11 bases between them. The CDR3 runs to 14 residues. The CDR3: CASSFGGGDYGYTF. The DNA for the CDR3 is TGCGCCAGCAGCTTTGGGGGAGGAGACTATGGCTACACCTTC. The full variable domain, rest sourced from reference TRBV5-1 and TRBJ1-2, is KAGVTQTPRYLIKTRGQQVTLSCSPISGHRSVSWYQQTPGQGLQFLFEYFSETQRNKGNFPGRFSGRQFSNSRSEMNVSTLELGDSALYLCASSFGGGDYGYTFGSGTRLTVV.

The CDR3 coding sequence is TGTGCCAGCAGCTCATATGACAGGTCCTACAATGAGCAGTTCTTC. Amino acid sequence: CASSSYDRSYNEQFF. This chain links TRBV7-2 with TRBJ2-1; D perhaps matches TRBD1 (6 bases). Trimming removed 4 bases from V and 1 base from J, with 11 bases in between. CDR3 length equals 15 residues. CDR1 is SGHTA and CDR2 is FQGNSA in the germline V gene.

This sequence joins TRBV6-5 and TRBJ2-4; 10 bases are a match to TRBD2. J lost 5 bases, V lost 2 bases, and 6 bases had no gene match. Germline CDR1 and CDR2: MNHEY and SVGAGI. This CDR3 region has 16 residues. This chain's CDR3 is CASSYAASGGQNIQYF. Here the CDR3 DNA reads TGTGCCAGCAGTTACGCGGCTAGCGGGGGACAAAACATTCAGTACTTC.